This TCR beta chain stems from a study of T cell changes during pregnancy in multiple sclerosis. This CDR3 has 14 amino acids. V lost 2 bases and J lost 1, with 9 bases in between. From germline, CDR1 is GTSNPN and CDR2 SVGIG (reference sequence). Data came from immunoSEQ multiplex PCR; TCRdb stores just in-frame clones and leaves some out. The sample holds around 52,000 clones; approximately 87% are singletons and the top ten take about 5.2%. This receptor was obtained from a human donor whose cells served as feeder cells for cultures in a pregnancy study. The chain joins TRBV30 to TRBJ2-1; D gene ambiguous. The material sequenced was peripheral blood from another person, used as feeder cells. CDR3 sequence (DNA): TGTGCCTGGAGTCCCACCCAATCCTACAATGAGCAGTTCTTC. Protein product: CAWSPTQSYNEQFF.